These 9 T cell receptor beta chains were all obtained from the same sample, sequenced in a study of regulatory dendritic cells for organ transplantation. Sequencing used immunoSEQ multiplex PCR; TCRdb keeps in-frame clones, though not all of them. Of 26,000 or so clones listed, approximately 80% are singletons. The sample comprised naive CD4+ T cells from blood. Subset indicated: CD45RA+ naive T cells. These receptors all stem from a human donor in good health.

V is TRBV5-6 and J is TRBJ1-5, with no clear D. V gave up 4 bases and J gave up 4 bases, with 15 bases separating them. Germline-derived CDR1 and CDR2 are SGHDT and YYEEEE. This CDR3 has 15 amino acids. In nucleotides, the CDR3 is TGTGCCAGCAGCCCTAGAGGAACCCTAAATCAGCCCCAGCATTTT. Translated: CASSPRGTLNQPQHF. Drawing the rest from reference TRBV5-6 and TRBJ1-5, the complete variable domain is DAGVTQSPTHLIKTRGQQVTLRCSPKSGHDTVSWYQQALGQGPQFIFQYYEEEERQRGNFPDRFSGHQFPNYSSELNVNALLLGDSALYLCASSPRGTLNQPQHFGDGTRLSIL.

The gene calls are TRBV29-1 and TRBJ2-5, with D maybe TRBD2 (7 bases). The CDR3 sequence is 13 residues long. From germline, CDR1 is SQVTM and CDR2 ANQGSEA. V was clipped by 2 bases and J by 5 bases, with 12 bases between them. CDR3 residues: CSVEPGGAETQYF. CDR3 DNA sequence: TGCAGCGTTGAACCGGGGGGCGCGGAGACCCAGTACTTC.

This chain connects TRBV14 to TRBJ2-5; TRBD1 might be the D (5 bases). Germline lookup yields CDR1 SGHDN and CDR2 FVKESK. CDR3 size: 13 residues. V shed 0 bases and J shed 6 bases, with 8 bases lying between them. CDR3 bases: TGTGCCAGCAGCCAAGATCACAGGCAGACCCAGTACTTC. This translates into CASSQDHRQTQYF.

The J gene is TRBJ1-5, the V gene TRBV6-5, with unresolved D. Germline-derived CDR1 and CDR2 are MNHEY and SVGAGI. CDR3 length: 15 residues. V lost 3 bases and J 0 bases, leaving 9 bases between the germline ends. DNA of the CDR3: TGTGCCAGCAGTTATAGCAGTTATAGCAATCAGCCCCAGCATTTT. Translated, it gives CASSYSSYSNQPQHF.

This clone has more than one count but fewer than ten. The J gene is TRBJ1-2, the V gene TRBV18; D not resolved. Germline V CDR1 and CDR2: KGHSH, LQKENI. This CDR3 is 13 amino acids long. Trimming removed 2 bases at V and 8 bases at J, with 12 bases between. For the CDR3, the DNA is TGTGCCAGCTCACCATCAGCGAGAGAGGGCTACACCTTC. It encodes CASSPSAREGYTF. Combining the CDR3 with reference TRBV18 and TRBJ1-2 gives the whole variable domain NAGVMQNPRHLVRRRGQEARLRCSPMKGHSHVYWYRQLPEEGLKFMVYLQKENIIDESGMPKERFSAEFPKEGPSILRIQQVVRGDSAAYFCASSPSAREGYTFGSGTRLTVV.

This clone was counted once. The rearrangement uses TRBV6-6 and TRBJ2-3, with 14 bases that match TRBD2. V dropped 5 bases and J dropped 4; count of bases not matched to a gene: 5. Germline lookup yields CDR1 MNHNY and CDR2 SVGAGI (reference sequence). This CDR3 region has 16 residues. The CDR3 DNA reads as TGTGCCAGCAGTACAGGACTAGCGGGGGGCGCAGATACGCAGTATTTT. This translates into CASSTGLAGGADTQYF.

This clone has a single count. The chain joins TRBV7-2 to TRBJ1-1, with D uncertain. This CDR3 region has 14 residues. Deletions cut 3 bases from V and 0 bases from J, with 8 bases between. The germline V gene has CDR1 SGHTA and CDR2 FQGNSA. CDR3 in amino acids: CASSFRGLNTEAFF. For the CDR3, the DNA is TGTGCCAGCAGCTTCCGGGGTTTGAACACTGAAGCTTTCTTT.

This clone was observed a single time. This chain links TRBV19 with TRBJ1-5; 10 nucleotides agree with TRBD1. The CDR3 spans 14 residues. Germline V lookup: CDR1 LNHDA, CDR2 SQIVND (reference sequence). With 6 bases clipped from V and 5 bases from J, the junction kept 4 bases outside the gene matches. The CDR3 bases are TGTGCCAGTAGCCCGGGACAGGGGTATCAGCCCCAGCATTTT. It specifies CASSPGQGYQPQHF.

The genes are TRBV5-1 and TRBJ1-2; 9 positions match TRBD1. The ends lost 5 bases at V and 7 bases at J; junction bases unmatched: 9. Germline assignment: CDR1 SGHRS and CDR2 YFSETQ. The CDR3 runs to 14 residues. The CDR3 reads CASRPAGQGLGYTF. The CDR3 coding sequence is TGCGCCAGCAGGCCAGCCGGACAGGGGCTTGGCTACACCTTC.